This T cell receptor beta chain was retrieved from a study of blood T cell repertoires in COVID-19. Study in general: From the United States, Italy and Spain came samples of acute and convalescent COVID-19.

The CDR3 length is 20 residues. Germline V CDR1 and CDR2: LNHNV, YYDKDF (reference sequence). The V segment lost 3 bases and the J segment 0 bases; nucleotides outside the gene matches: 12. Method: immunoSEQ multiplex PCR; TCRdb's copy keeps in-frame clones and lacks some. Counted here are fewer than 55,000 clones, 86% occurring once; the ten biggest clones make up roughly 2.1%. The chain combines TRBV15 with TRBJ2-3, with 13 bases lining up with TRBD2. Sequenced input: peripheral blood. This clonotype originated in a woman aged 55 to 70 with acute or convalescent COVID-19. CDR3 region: CATSSWTPGLAGPSTDTQYF. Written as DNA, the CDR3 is TGTGCCACCAGCAGTTGGACACCGGGACTAGCGGGACCTAGCACAGATACGCAGTATTTT.